The 14 T cell receptor beta chains below were found in one sample sequenced in a study of blood T cell repertoires in COVID-19. Clones were sequenced by immunoSEQ multiplex PCR, and TCRdb holds only the in-frame ones, with some missing. Among about 210,000 clones listed, 65% to 90% were seen once. The sequencing sample was made of PBMCs or T cells enriched from blood (not recorded which). The receptors come from a woman aged 45-65 years with acute COVID-19.

The rearrangement uses TRBV24-1 and TRBJ2-5; 7 nucleotides line up with TRBD2. J was trimmed by 3 bases and V by 0 bases; bases with no gene match: 9. Germline loops: CDR1 KGHDR, CDR2 SFDVKD. The CDR3 covers 17 residues. This CDR3 reads CATSDLLRGAGKETQYF. The CDR3 DNA reads as TGTGCCACCAGTGATTTGCTGAGGGGAGCGGGGAAAGAGACCCAGTACTTC.

The gene calls are TRBV6-6 and TRBJ2-1; D is unresolved. The CDR3 contains 14 residues. Germline-derived CDR1 and CDR2 are MNHNY and SVGAGI (reference sequence). The V gene lost 6 bases and the J gene lost 7 bases, with 16 bases spanning the gap. The CDR3 DNA is TGTGCCAGCAGCCTCTTGGAGCGACGTAATGAGCAGTTCTTC. Translation gives CASSLLERRNEQFF.

The V and J genes are TRBV18 and TRBJ2-3; 8 bases align to TRBD2. CDR1 KGHSH and CDR2 LQKENI come from the germline V gene. The CDR3 length is 16 residues. V shed 2 bases, J shed 5 bases, and the junction held 9 bases outside the gene matches. The CDR3 DNA reads TGTGCCAGCTCACCATATAACGGGGGGGCCAAAGATACGCAGTATTTT. Translated, it gives CASSPYNGGAKDTQYF. Full variable domain (outside the CDR3, taken from reference TRBV18 and TRBJ2-3): NAGVMQNPRHLVRRRGQEARLRCSPMKGHSHVYWYRQLPEEGLKFMVYLQKENIIDESGMPKERFSAEFPKEGPSILRIQQVVRGDSAAYFCASSPYNGGAKDTQYFGPGTRLTVL.

The rearrangement uses TRBV4-1 and TRBJ2-7; no reliable D call. The CDR3 covers 15 residues. The V end was cut by 1 base, the J end by 4 bases, with 14 bases between. Germline CDR1 MGHRA, CDR2 YSYEKL. CDR3 nucleotide sequence: TGCGCCAGCAGCCAAGCACCCGGGTCACAATACGAGCAGTACTTC. Translation: CASSQAPGSQYEQYF.

The chain uses TRBV6-5 and TRBJ2-5; TRBD1 matches 7 bases. The germline V gene has CDR1 MNHEY and CDR2 SVGAGI. V was clipped by 6 bases and J by 2 bases; unmatched bases: 6. The CDR3 extends over 14 amino acids. CDR3 loop: CASRRTGLQETQYF. DNA of the CDR3: TGTGCCAGCAGACGGACAGGCCTGCAAGAGACCCAGTACTTC.

CDR3 DNA: TGCGCCAGCGCGGTCCAATCATCCTACGAGCAGTACTTC. This encodes CASAVQSSYEQYF. The chain recombines TRBV5-1 with TRBJ2-7, with D unclear. V was trimmed by 7 bases and J by 1 base, leaving 12 bases between them. Germline V CDR1 and CDR2: SGHRS, YFSETQ. The CDR3 spans 13 residues.

The chain employs TRBV5-5 and TRBJ2-3; 11 positions agree with TRBD2. The CDR3 is 16 residues long. J lost 5 bases, V lost 1 base, and 6 bases had no gene match. Germline V gene lookup returns CDR1 SGHKS and CDR2 YYEKEE (reference sequence). This chain's CDR3 is CASSLLAGGPGDTQYF. The CDR3 coding sequence is TGTGCCAGCAGCTTGTTAGCGGGGGGGCCGGGAGATACGCAGTATTTT.

The V call is TRBV28, the J call TRBJ2-7, with D possibly TRBD2 on 6 matching bases. The CDR3 covers 15 residues. Germline V CDR1 and CDR2: MDHEN, SYDVKM. V lost 5 bases and J 4 bases, leaving 18 bases between the germline ends. The chain's CDR3 is CASSINSGGKYEQYF. In DNA form, the CDR3 reads TGTGCCAGCAGTATAAATAGCGGAGGCAAGTACGAGCAGTACTTC.

The chain is built from TRBV27 and TRBJ1-6, with D tentatively TRBD1 (5 bases). Germline lookup yields CDR1 MNHEY and CDR2 SMNVEV (reference sequence). The CDR3 runs 16 residues. The V end was cut by 5 bases, the J end by 3 bases, with 14 bases between. CDR3 loop: CASSPRGGGYNSPLHF. The CDR3 DNA follows: TGTGCCAGCAGTCCGCGTGGGGGGGGCTATAATTCACCCCTCCACTTT.

The chain is built from TRBV5-1 and TRBJ2-5, with a possible D match to TRBD2 (5 bases). Germline assignment: CDR1 SGHRS and CDR2 YFSETQ. This CDR3 comprises 13 residues. V was pared by 1 base and J by 3 bases, with 7 bases between. CDR3: CASSLTGEETQYF. DNA for the CDR3: TGCGCCAGCAGCTTGACCGGGGAAGAGACCCAGTACTTC.

The chain carries TRBV28 and TRBJ2-3; D call uncertain. The CDR3 loop spans 13 amino acids. Germline-derived CDR1 and CDR2 are MDHEN and SYDVKM. The V end lost 9 bases, the J end lost 0 bases, and 10 bases lay between the germline ends. CDR3: CASKRPSTDTQYF. The CDR3 DNA reads TGTGCCAGTAAGAGGCCTAGCACAGATACGCAGTATTTT.

The V call is TRBV7-2, the J call TRBJ2-5; 9 bases are shared with TRBD1. The CDR3 runs 15 residues. V trimming: 5 bases; J trimming: 5 bases; junction bases outside the gene matches: 9. Germline V gene sequence: CDR1 SGHTA, CDR2 FQGNSA. The CDR3 DNA reads TGTGCCAGCAGCCCGGGACAGGGTAATTGGGAGACCCAGTACTTC. It is translated as CASSPGQGNWETQYF.

Turning to this clone: The sample has other DNA sequences that encode this CDR3 too. The chain couples TRBV7-9 to TRBJ1-5; 8 bases are a match to TRBD1. Per germline, CDR1 SEHNR and CDR2 FQNEAQ (reference sequence). Trimming took 5 bases from V and 5 from J; bases not matched to a gene: 2. The CDR3 consists of 13 residues. CDR3 DNA: TGTGCCAGCAGCGGGACAGGTGATCAGCCCCAGCATTTT. Translated, it gives CASSGTGDQPQHF.

This sequence joins TRBV10-3 and TRBJ2-1, with 7 bases lining up with TRBD2. V shed 4 bases and J 2 bases; nucleotides not matched to a gene: 5. The CDR3 has 15 residues. Per the germline V gene, CDR1 is ENHRY and CDR2 is SYGVKD. The CDR3 here is CAISASSGAYNEQFF. In DNA form, the CDR3 reads TGTGCCATCAGTGCCTCTAGCGGTGCCTACAATGAGCAGTTCTTC.